This record concerns one TCR beta chain sequence. Its antigen is not yet known. No qualities accompany the bases; no much larger clone lies one base away. This entry comes from a study of T cell responses to AZD1222 COVID-19 vaccine (dated by TCRdb to the early 2020s). About the investigation overall: AZD1222 recipients given second doses at about 4 weeks or at about 12 weeks were pooled, since spike-specific TCR depth and breadth were not found to differ between the two schedules. TCR sequencing covered about 230 trial participants: some 210 given two doses of AZD1222 and about 26 given two doses of MenACWY control vaccine. Trial participants were enrolled by age into 18-55, 56-69 and 70-plus year subgroups, with around 150, 28 and 57 TCR-sequenced participants respectively. What the research found in general, with its limitations: Conclusions about previously exposed vaccinees are limited because only six or seven AZD1222 recipients were SARS-CoV-2 seropositive at baseline. In the small 56-69-year group, the increase in depth fell short of significance, most likely because of low power. Epitopes outside the regions mutated in the B.1.351 and B.1.1.7 variants were reportedly recognized by nearly half of the unique spike-specific TCRs. Most participants were white British and females outnumbered males, and the authors suggested that clonal diversity may have been underestimated. Because no day 14 peak-response samples were available, repertoires were characterized only after the peak T cell response. Spike-specific TCR breadth and depth rose significantly after two AZD1222 doses compared with day 0 and with MenACWY recipients. The vaccine-associated CD4 TCRs covered the entire spike protein, and the dominant responses fell in regions 160-218 and 743-854.

The time point label here, explained by the study, means: baseline before first vaccination. Samples from vaccinated people were obtained from the UK trials COV001 and COV002, which included a single-blind randomized controlled phase 2/3 trial of AZD1222 (ChAdOx1 nCoV-19) in healthy adults. For TCRbeta chain sequencing, PBMC samples were collected from trial participants at day 0 and at day 28 after the second dose. Counted from cysteine to phenylalanine, this CDR3 has 15 amino acids. Only CDR3 DNA is held: 45 bases, read in frame from base 1. CDR1 SGHAT and CDR2 FQNNGV are derived from the germline V gene. Compared with germline, V lacks 4 bases and J lacks 4 bases; bases without a gene match: 7. The CDR3 regions of human TCRbeta chains were subjected to immunosequencing. For the original study's pipeline: TCRs in the repertoires were compared against a reference library of SARS-CoV-2-specific TCRs that had been generated with the MIRA antigen-specificity platform. Breadth was defined as the fraction of unique TCRs that were SARS-CoV-2-associated, and depth was defined as the fraction of total T cells that were SARS-CoV-2-associated. Using the MIRA data, every spike-specific TCR was mapped to the spike region that the TCR reacted to and assigned to either a CD4 or a CD8 class. Log10-transformed breadth and depth values were compared by one-way ANOVA with Sidak's multiple comparisons tests. The source is immuneACCESS, and TCRdb retained only in-frame sequences with V and J called. Part of the clones is not carried over; for the studies checked, unresolved V genes explain less than half of this, and the remainder is unexplained. That table is the source of V, J and clone size, and D and trimming were worked out from the DNA. The sample table lists roughly 120,000 clones, over 80% of them with a count of one. Approximately 7.9% of the sample is held by the ten biggest clonotypes.

The rearranged chain carries TRBV11-2 and TRBJ2-3; 8 junctional bases match TRBD1. The specimen was peripheral blood, collected on day 0 of AZD1222 vaccination. This TCR was recovered from an adult in good health. CDR3 reads: CASSSTGGMADTQYF. At the DNA level, the sequence is TGTGCCAGCAGCTCAACAGGGGGTATGGCAGATACGCAGTATTTT.